Given below is one T cell receptor beta chain in context. Distinct nucleotide sequences in the sample also encode this CDR3. The sample belongs to a study of blood T cell repertoires in COVID-19. Study at large: PBMCs, B-cell-depleted T cells, or T cells were the source of the cDNA or gDNA that made up the material.

Assay: immunoSEQ multiplex PCR; the TCRdb copy retains only in-frame clones and omits some. The sample has 30,000 to 40,000 clones, roughly 78% seen once. CDR1 and CDR2 from the germline V gene are LNHDA and SQIVND (reference sequence). This CDR3 comprises 15 residues. Trimming removed 3 bases at V and 2 bases at J, with 11 bases between. The TCR comes from a man older than 75 with active or convalescent COVID-19. The J gene is TRBJ1-5, the V gene TRBV19; possible D gene TRBD1, 5 bases. The specimen was peripheral blood. The CDR3 region has the DNA TGTGCCAGTAGTATTCCGGGACTCGGCAATCAGCCCCAGCATTTT. It codes for CASSIPGLGNQPQHF.